These T cell receptor beta chains were read from a single sample in a study of OX40 agonist ivuxolimab in advanced cancers. Generated by immunoSEQ multiplex PCR, the TCRdb table keeps only in-frame clones and is missing some. This repertoire shows about 50,000 clones, approximately 75% found once; its top ten account for around 2.3%. The sample consisted of CD4+ or CD8+ T cells sorted from blood, taken in a trial of the OX40 agonist ivuxolimab. The receptors originated from an adult with an advanced solid tumor such as melanoma, head and neck, liver or kidney cancer. Each CDR3 is given with its conserved first and last residue. Fields, in order: CDR3 protein, V gene.

CASSWAPSLGEQYF TRBV6-1
CASSVAQGRVGELFF TRBV9
CASSLTSENTEAFF TRBV5-1
CASSPRDRGAYGYTF TRBV28
CASRLAGREQYF TRBV2
CASSVGRLNTGELFF TRBV9
CASSVGRDNEQFF TRBV9
CASSLRQTYEQYF TRBV27
CASSSRIDGGRPNEKLFF TRBV5-4
CATKTGFFVETQYF TRBV19
CATTGTTNTGELFF TRBV19
CASSSPGQGNEKLFF TRBV6-5
CASSGQGGNSPLHF TRBV9
CASSFQGGSSYNEQFF TRBV5-1
CASSRQDNQPQHF TRBV18
CASSPRQGPGELFF TRBV9
CASSSSGTTYEQYF TRBV27